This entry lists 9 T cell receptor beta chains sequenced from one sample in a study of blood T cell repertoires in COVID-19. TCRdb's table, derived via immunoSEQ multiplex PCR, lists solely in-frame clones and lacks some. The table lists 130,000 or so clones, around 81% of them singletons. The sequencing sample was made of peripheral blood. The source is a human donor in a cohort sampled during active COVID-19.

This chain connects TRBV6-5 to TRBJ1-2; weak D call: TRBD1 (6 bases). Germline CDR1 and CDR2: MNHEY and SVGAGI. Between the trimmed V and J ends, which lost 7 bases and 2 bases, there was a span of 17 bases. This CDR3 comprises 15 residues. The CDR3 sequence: CASIGRGGSNYGYTF. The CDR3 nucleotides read TGTGCCAGCATCGGAAGGGGGGGATCCAACTATGGCTACACCTTC.

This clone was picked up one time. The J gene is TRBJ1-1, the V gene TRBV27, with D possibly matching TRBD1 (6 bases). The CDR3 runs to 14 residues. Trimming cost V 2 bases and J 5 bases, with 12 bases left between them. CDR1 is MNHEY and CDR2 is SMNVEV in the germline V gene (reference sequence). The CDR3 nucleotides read TGTGCCAGCAGTTTAATGGGGGCCCTGACTGAAGCTTTCTTT. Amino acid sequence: CASSLMGALTEAFF.

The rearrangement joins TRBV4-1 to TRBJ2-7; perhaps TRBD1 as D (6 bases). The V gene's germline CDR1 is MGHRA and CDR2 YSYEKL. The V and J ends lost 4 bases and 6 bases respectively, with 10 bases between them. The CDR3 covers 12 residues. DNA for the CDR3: TGCGCCAGCAGCCCCACAGGGACCGAGCAGTACTTC. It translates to CASSPTGTEQYF.

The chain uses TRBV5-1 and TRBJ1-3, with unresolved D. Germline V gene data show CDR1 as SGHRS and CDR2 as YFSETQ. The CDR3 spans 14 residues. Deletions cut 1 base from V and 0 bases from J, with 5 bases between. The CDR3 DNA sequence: TGCGCCAGCAGCTTGAGCACCTCTGGAAACACCATATATTTT. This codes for CASSLSTSGNTIYF. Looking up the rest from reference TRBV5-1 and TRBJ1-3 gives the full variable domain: KAGVTQTPRYLIKTRGQQVTLSCSPISGHRSVSWYQQTPGQGLQFLFEYFSETQRNKGNFPGRFSGRQFSNSRSEMNVSTLELGDSALYLCASSLSTSGNTIYFGEGSWLTVV.

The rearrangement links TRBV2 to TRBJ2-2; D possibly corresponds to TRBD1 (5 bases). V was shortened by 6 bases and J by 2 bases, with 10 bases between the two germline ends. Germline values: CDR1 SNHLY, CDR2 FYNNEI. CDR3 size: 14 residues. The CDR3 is CASSQGHNTGELFF. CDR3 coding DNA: TGTGCCAGCAGCCAAGGACATAACACCGGGGAGCTGTTTTTT.

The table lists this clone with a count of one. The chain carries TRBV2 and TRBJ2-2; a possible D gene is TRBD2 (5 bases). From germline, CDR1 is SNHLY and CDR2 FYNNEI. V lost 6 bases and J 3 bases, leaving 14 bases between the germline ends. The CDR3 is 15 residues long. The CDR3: CASRRDSAHTGELFF. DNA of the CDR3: TGTGCCAGCAGGAGGGATAGCGCTCACACCGGGGAGCTGTTTTTT.

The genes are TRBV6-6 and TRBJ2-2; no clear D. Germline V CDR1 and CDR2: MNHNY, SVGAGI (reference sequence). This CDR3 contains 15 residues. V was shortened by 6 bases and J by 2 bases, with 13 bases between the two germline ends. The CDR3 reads CASSPSTPNTGELFF. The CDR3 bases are TGTGCCAGCAGCCCGAGTACTCCCAACACCGGGGAGCTGTTTTTT.

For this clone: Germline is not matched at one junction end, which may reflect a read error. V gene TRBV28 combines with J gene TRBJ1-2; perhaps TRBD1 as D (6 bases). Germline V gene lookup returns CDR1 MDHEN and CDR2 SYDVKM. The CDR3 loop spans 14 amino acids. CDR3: CASSLLGGLEGYTF. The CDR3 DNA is TGTGCCAGCAGCTTATTGGGGGGGCTAGAAGGCTACACCTTC.

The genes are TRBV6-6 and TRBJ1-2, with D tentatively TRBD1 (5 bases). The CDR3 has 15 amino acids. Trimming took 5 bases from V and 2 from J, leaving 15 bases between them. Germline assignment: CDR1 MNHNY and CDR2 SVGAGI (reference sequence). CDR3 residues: CASSLGGVRNYGYTF. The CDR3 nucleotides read TGTGCCAGCAGTCTGGGGGGGGTAAGGAACTATGGCTACACCTTC.